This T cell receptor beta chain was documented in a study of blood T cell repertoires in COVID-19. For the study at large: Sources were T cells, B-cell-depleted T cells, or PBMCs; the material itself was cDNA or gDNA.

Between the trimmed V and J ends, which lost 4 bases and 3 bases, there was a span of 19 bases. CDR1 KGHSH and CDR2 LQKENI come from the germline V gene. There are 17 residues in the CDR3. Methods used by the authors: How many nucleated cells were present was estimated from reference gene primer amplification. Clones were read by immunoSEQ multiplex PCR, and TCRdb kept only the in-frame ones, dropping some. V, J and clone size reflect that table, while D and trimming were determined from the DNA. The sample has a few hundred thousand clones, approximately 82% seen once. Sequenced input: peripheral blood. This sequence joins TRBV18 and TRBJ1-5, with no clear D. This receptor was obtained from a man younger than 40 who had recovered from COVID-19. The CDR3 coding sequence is TGTGCCAGCTCACGAGAGGAGGCAGGTGAATACAATCAGCCCCAGCATTTT. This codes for CASSREEAGEYNQPQHF.